One sample yielded the 27 T cell receptor beta chains listed below, sequenced in a study of T cells expressing NK-cell markers. TCRdb reprocessed the 5' RACE reads, keeping one entry per CDR3 protein, no DNA. This specimen shows about 380,000 distinct CDR3 sequences; the ten leading clones hold under 6.5%. Sequencing input: blood T cells: a sorted CD56 or NKG2C T cell subset, CD4+ or CD8+ T cells, or bulk PBMC T cells (not recorded which). All receptors come from a man aged 18-75 years in good health.

This chain uses TRBV15 with TRBJ2-3; the TRBD2 assignment by TCRdb is unverifiable without DNA. The germline V gene has CDR1 LNHNV and CDR2 YYDKDF (reference sequence). The CDR3 sequence is 15 residues long. The CDR3 loop reads CATSSLLEVTDTQYF.

The rearrangement joins TRBV6-5 to TRBJ1-2; without DNA, the TCRdb call of TRBD1 cannot be checked. Per the germline V gene, CDR1 is MNHEY and CDR2 is SVGAGI. The length of the CDR3 is 14 residues. The CDR3 loop reads CASSYIGGGYGYTF.

The chain links TRBV6-1 to TRBJ2-4. The germline V gene has CDR1 MNHNS and CDR2 SASEGT. The CDR3 totals 16 residues. The CDR3 protein is CASSDGGKLAKNIQYF.

The gene calls are TRBV6-2 or TRBV6-3 and TRBJ1-1. CDR3 length equals 11 residues. Looked up from germline, CDR1 is MNHEY and CDR2 is SVGEGT. This chain's CDR3 is CASSDGTEAFF.

The V call is TRBV7-2, the J call TRBJ2-2. The length of the CDR3 is 15 residues. The germline gives CDR1 SGHTA, CDR2 FQGNSA. The CDR3 here is CASSLLLGGAGELFF.

The chain joins TRBV4-1 to TRBJ2-3; checking the TCRdb D call of TRBD2 is not possible without DNA. Looked up from germline, CDR1 is MGHRA and CDR2 is YSYEKL. This CDR3 is built from 18 residues. The CDR3 region is CASSRLTGTSQGTDTQYF.

This chain uses TRBV7-2 with TRBJ1-4; TCRdb lists TRBD1, though no DNA is available to test this call. The CDR3 is 16 amino acids. Germline V CDR1 and CDR2: SGHTA, FQGNSA. The CDR3 loop is CASSLGRQGRNEKLFF.

J is TRBJ1-4 and V is TRBV20-1; there is no DNA to check the TCRdb D call of TRBD1. This CDR3 comprises 15 residues. Germline CDR1 and CDR2: DFQATT and SNEGSKA (reference sequence). CDR3 region: CSAATLTGVSGKLFF.

The gene calls are TRBV19 and TRBJ2-7; TCRdb returns TRBD2, unconfirmable since there is no DNA. In germline, CDR1 is LNHDA, CDR2 SQIVND (reference sequence). The CDR3 totals 15 residues. The CDR3 loop reads CASSIKAGASYEQYF.

V usage is TRBV20-1 and J usage is TRBJ2-7; TCRdb calls TRBD2, which cannot be checked without DNA. The CDR3 runs 14 residues. The germline V gene has CDR1 DFQATT and CDR2 SNEGSKA (reference sequence). CDR3 amino acids: CSGSSGGPGHEQYF.

This rearrangement joins TRBV7-9 to TRBJ1-1; checking the TCRdb D call of TRBD1 is not possible without DNA. Germline V gives CDR1 SEHNR, CDR2 FQNEAQ (reference sequence). This CDR3 has 15 residues. CDR3 region: CASSLTGLGSTEAFF.

The V call is TRBV7-9, the J call TRBJ2-3; TCRdb indicates TRBD1, and absent DNA this call remains unverified. The CDR3 consists of 12 residues. In germline, CDR1 is SEHNR, CDR2 FQNEAQ (reference sequence). CDR3 protein: CASSLTGGEEYF.

The chain has TRBV7-2 and TRBJ1-1; the D call of TRBD1 rests on TCRdb alone, since no DNA is present to check it. Germline lookup yields CDR1 SGHTA and CDR2 FQGNSA. This CDR3 has 15 amino acids. This chain's CDR3 is CASSAPGGGYTEAFF.

The chain couples TRBV6-1 to TRBJ1-2; TCRdb indicates TRBD1, and absent DNA this call remains unverified. Germline V lookup: CDR1 MNHNS, CDR2 SASEGT. The CDR3 runs to 14 residues. CDR3 region: CASSRNRGNYGYTF.

The gene calls are TRBV3-1 and TRBJ2-5; checking the TCRdb D call of TRBD2 is not possible without DNA. Germline V gene data show CDR1 as LGHDT and CDR2 as YNNKEL (reference sequence). The CDR3 length is 15 residues. The CDR3 reads CASHSNSADQETQYF.

The V call is TRBV24-1, the J call TRBJ2-2; TCRdb's D call of TRBD1 is untestable without DNA. The germline V gene encodes CDR1 KGHDR and CDR2 SFDVKD. The CDR3 is 17 amino acids. CDR3: CATSDNRGYVGTGELFF.

The V gene is TRBV21-1, the J gene TRBJ2-7. TRBV21-1 is recorded as a pseudogene. The CDR3 loop spans 17 amino acids. The CDR3 is CASSIVDGPRFSYEQYF.

V is TRBV6-1 and J is TRBJ1-1. The CDR3 is 15 amino acids. Germline assignment: CDR1 MNHNS and CDR2 SASEGT. The CDR3: CASNPYSPENTEAFF.

This chain connects TRBV7-2 to TRBJ1-2; absent DNA, TCRdb's TRBD1 call cannot be checked. Germline V gene lookup returns CDR1 SGHTA and CDR2 FQGNSA. CDR3 size: 15 residues. CDR3 amino acids: CASSSPGVALSGYTF.

This sequence joins TRBV20-1 and TRBJ2-3; lacking DNA, the TRBD1 call made by TCRdb goes unchecked. The CDR3 covers 11 residues. CDR1 is DFQATT, CDR2 SNEGSKA, per germline (reference sequence). The CDR3 spells CSAQKGDTQYF.

The rearrangement joins TRBV3-1 to TRBJ2-1; TCRdb's D call, TRBD2, is unchecked because there is no DNA. The CDR3 is made up of 17 amino acids. CDR1 and CDR2 from the germline V gene are LGHDT and YNNKEL (reference sequence). The CDR3 reads CASSQGFLAGGYNEQFF.

CDR3 sequence: CSNVEGQVFSYEQYF. The chain employs TRBV29-1 and TRBJ2-7; lacking DNA, the TRBD1 call made by TCRdb goes unchecked. Germline V gene sequence: CDR1 SQVTM, CDR2 ANQGSEA. The CDR3 runs to 15 residues.

The chain joins TRBV4-2 to TRBJ2-2; TCRdb's assignment of TRBD1 cannot be checked, as there is no DNA. CDR1 LGHNA and CDR2 YNFKEQ come from the germline V gene. The CDR3 totals 16 residues. The chain's CDR3 is CASSPLRGSYTGELFF.

The chain is built from TRBV13 and TRBJ2-1; the D call from TCRdb, TRBD2, cannot be confirmed without DNA. Germline values: CDR1 PRHDT, CDR2 FYEKMQ (reference sequence). This CDR3 comprises 15 residues. The CDR3 loop reads CASSLGTSRGKGQFF.

The chain has TRBV11-1 and TRBJ2-7. The CDR3 is 14 residues long. Per germline, CDR1 SGHAT and CDR2 FQDESV (reference sequence). The CDR3: CASSLTPVTYEQYF.

This chain uses TRBV2 with TRBJ2-7; checking the TCRdb D call of TRBD1 is not possible without DNA. Germline V CDR1 and CDR2: SNHLY, FYNNEI. The CDR3 is made up of 15 amino acids. Here the CDR3 reads CASAPTGRGSYEQYF.

The rearrangement uses TRBV7-9 and TRBJ1-4; no DNA is available, so the TRBD1 call from TCRdb remains unchecked. Germline CDR1 is SEHNR and CDR2 is FQNEAQ (reference sequence). This CDR3 region has 15 residues. CDR3 sequence reads: CASSSTGGVDEKLFF.